This T cell receptor (beta chain) was captured in a study of CD8 T cells in Susac syndrome. RNA totalling about 0.45 to 1 ug underwent reverse transcription with random hexamers. TCR beta CDR3 was amplified by immunoSEQ covering 54 Vbeta and 13 Jbeta. TCRdb reprocessed the immunoSEQ multiplex PCR reads with MiXCR, giving one entry per CDR3 protein. This sample carries 180,000 or so distinct CDR3 sequences, 90% to 97% of them seen once, and the ten largest clones take 0.093%. This CDR3 is built from 14 residues. Germline loops: CDR1 SGDLS, CDR2 YYNGEE. V shed 0 bases, J shed 6 bases, and the junction held 1 base outside the gene matches. Sequencing of TCR beta was performed on blood CD8+ and CD4+ T cells. In the multiple sclerosis control group, patients were treatment-naive and had stable or active relapsing-remitting disease. Overall study findings and caveats: The relatively small number of individuals in the TCR sequencing and HLA analysis was acknowledged by the study.

Worth noting for this clonotype: The target antigen is unknown.

The receptor was derived from a human donor with multiple sclerosis. The chain has TRBV9 and TRBJ2-4; 9 nucleotides line up with TRBD1. Sequencing input: CD4+ T cells from PBMCs. The CDR3 DNA follows: TGTGCCAGCAGCGTAGGACAGGGGGGAAACATTCAGTACTTC. Its protein product is CASSVGQGGNIQYF.